The 19 T cell receptor beta chains reported below all come from one sample, sequenced in a study of blood T cell repertoires in COVID-19. TCRdb's table, derived via immunoSEQ multiplex PCR, lists solely in-frame clones and lacks some. The sample has some 220,000 clones, roughly 80% seen once; the top ten hold roughly 5.5%. Sequenced sample: peripheral blood. The receptors were sampled from a woman aged 70-85 years with COVID-19, enrolled during active disease.

The rearrangement links TRBV5-1 to TRBJ1-1; the match to TRBD1 covers 9 bases. In germline, CDR1 is SGHRS, CDR2 YFSETQ. The CDR3 runs 13 residues. J was trimmed by 7 bases and V by 4 bases; bases with no gene match: 5. The CDR3, as DNA: TGCGCCAGCAGCGGGGGACAGGGCCTTGAAGCTTTCTTT. Translation: CASSGGQGLEAFF.

The chain couples TRBV28 to TRBJ1-2, with D maybe TRBD1 (5 bases). CDR3 length equals 12 residues. The germline CDR1 and CDR2 sequences are MDHEN and SYDVKM. With 6 bases removed from V and 4 bases from J, the gap between germline ends came to 9 bases. The CDR3 nucleotides read TGTGCCAGCAGCCCAGGGATCTATGGCTACACCTTC. Its translation: CASSPGIYGYTF.

V is TRBV5-8 and J is TRBJ2-5; TRBD1 matches at 11 bases. This CDR3 spans 17 amino acids. V was clipped by 5 bases and J by 2 bases; unmatched bases: 11. Per germline, CDR1 SGHTS and CDR2 YDEGEE. CDR3 residues: CASRDRGPRSRQETQYF. The CDR3 DNA reads as TGTGCCAGCAGGGACAGGGGGCCCAGATCCCGACAAGAGACCCAGTACTTC.

This sequence joins TRBV6-1 and TRBJ1-5; 9 nucleotides line up with TRBD1. The CDR3 loop spans 20 amino acids. CDR1 and CDR2 (germline): MNHNS, SASEGT. The trim removed 2 bases at V and 1 base at J, leaving 15 bases unmatched. CDR3 residues: CASSESPTGGGSISNQPQHF. The DNA for the CDR3 is TGTGCCAGCAGTGAATCCCCGACAGGGGGAGGCTCCATAAGCAATCAGCCCCAGCATTTT.

The V call is TRBV28, the J call TRBJ2-1; 7 bases map to TRBD2. V was clipped by 2 bases and J by 2 bases; unmatched bases: 6. Germline V lookup: CDR1 MDHEN, CDR2 SYDVKM. CDR3 length equals 16 residues. The CDR3 is CASSLGGGLPYNEQFF. The CDR3 nucleotides read TGTGCCAGCAGTTTAGGGGGGGGACTCCCCTACAATGAGCAGTTCTTC.

CDR3 DNA sequence: TGTGCCAGCAGCTTAGCTCCGGCTAGCGGAAGCGAGCAGTACTTC. Encoded protein: CASSLAPASGSEQYF. V and J are TRBV7-6 and TRBJ2-7, with 7 bases matching TRBD2. Losses at the gene ends were 0 bases for V and 6 bases for J; bases not matched to a gene: 8. Per germline, CDR1 SGHVS and CDR2 FNYEAQ. This CDR3 comprises 15 residues.

The V gene is TRBV5-4, the J gene TRBJ2-7; possibly TRBD1 for D (6 bases). Trimming cost V 3 bases and J 6 bases, with 13 bases left between them. Germline V CDR1 and CDR2: SGHNT, YYREEE (reference sequence). There are 13 residues in the CDR3. Here the CDR3 DNA reads TGTGCCAGCAGCTATATACAGGGTTCCGAGCAGTACTTC. Protein product: CASSYIQGSEQYF.

This clone showed up just a few times. The V gene is TRBV27, the J gene TRBJ1-3, with 10 bases identical to TRBD1. The junction had 8 bases not matched to a gene; V was cut back by 3 bases and J by 6 bases. Germline CDR1 MNHEY, CDR2 SMNVEV (reference sequence). The CDR3 spans 16 residues. The CDR3 protein is CASSFLPGTGENTIYF. CDR3 in DNA: TGTGCCAGCAGTTTCCTCCCTGGGACAGGGGAAAACACCATATATTTT.

V gene TRBV30 combines with J gene TRBJ1-2; 7 positions agree with TRBD1. There are 12 residues in the CDR3. The germline gives CDR1 GTSNPN, CDR2 SVGIG (reference sequence). Unmatched junction bases numbered 4, after V lost 5 bases and J lost 4 bases. The CDR3 nucleotides are TGTGCCTGGGCGACAGGGCGCTATGGCTACACCTTC. It translates to CAWATGRYGYTF.

The chain uses TRBV11-1 and TRBJ2-1; TRBD2 agrees at 7 bases. The V gene end was trimmed by 5 bases and the J gene end by 7 bases; junction bases not matched to a gene: 11. The CDR3 totals 15 residues. Germline V gene sequence: CDR1 SGHAT, CDR2 FQDESV (reference sequence). The chain's CDR3 is CASSGRLAQKNEQFF. The DNA for the CDR3 is TGTGCCAGCAGCGGGCGACTAGCCCAAAAAAATGAGCAGTTCTTC.

The V gene is TRBV29-1, the J gene TRBJ2-7; tentative D call: TRBD1 (6 bases). The CDR3 is 14 amino acids. Between the trimmed V and J ends, which lost 6 bases and 4 bases, there was a span of 19 bases. Germline lookup yields CDR1 SQVTM and CDR2 ANQGSEA. CDR3 sequence: CSVETGITRYEQYF. CDR3 coding DNA: TGCAGCGTCGAAACAGGGATCACCCGTTACGAGCAGTACTTC.

The J gene is TRBJ1-3, the V gene TRBV19; no definite D call. V shed 6 bases and J shed 0 bases, with 12 bases lying between them. This CDR3 is built from 15 residues. Germline CDR1 LNHDA, CDR2 SQIVND (reference sequence). The CDR3 region has the DNA TGTGCCAGTAGCACAGTGAGAAGCTCTGGAAACACCATATATTTT. Its protein is CASSTVRSSGNTIYF.

The chain recombines TRBV6-5 with TRBJ2-1; 11 nucleotides agree with TRBD2. The CDR3 loop spans 16 amino acids. V lost 0 bases to trimming and J lost 8 bases; unmatched junction nucleotides: 6. Germline V gene sequence: CDR1 MNHEY, CDR2 SVGAGI. CDR3 in DNA: TGTGCCAGCAGTTACTCCCCTAGCGGGAGGTCGTATGAGCAGTTCTTC. Translation: CASSYSPSGRSYEQFF.

This chain links TRBV7-2 with TRBJ2-7; 9 positions match TRBD2. This CDR3 has 13 amino acids. The ends lost 5 bases at V and 6 bases at J; junction bases unmatched: 5. The germline gives CDR1 SGHTA, CDR2 FQGNSA. This CDR3 is CASSAGGGIEQYF. CDR3 DNA sequence: TGTGCCAGCAGCGCGGGAGGGGGGATCGAGCAGTACTTC.

This sequence joins TRBV27 and TRBJ1-2, with D possibly being TRBD1 (6 bases). The CDR3 totals 13 residues. Germline V gene lookup returns CDR1 MNHEY and CDR2 SMNVEV (reference sequence). V gave up 6 bases and J gave up 4 bases, with 12 bases separating them. CDR3 region: CASSFRGLYGYTF. The CDR3 bases are TGTGCCAGCAGCTTCAGGGGCCTCTATGGCTACACCTTC.

This clone was counted a single time. The chain combines TRBV24-1 with TRBJ2-3; 8 bases fit TRBD2. This CDR3 is built from 15 residues. The V gene end was trimmed by 3 bases and the J gene end by 7 bases; junction bases not matched to a gene: 8. Germline CDR1 reads KGHDR; CDR2 reads SFDVKD. The CDR3 DNA reads as TGTGCCACCAGTGATCCCGGGACTAGGTCAAATACGCAGTATTTT. This encodes CATSDPGTRSNTQYF.

V is TRBV30 and J is TRBJ1-5; TRBD1 matches 7 bases. J was trimmed by 6 bases and V by 1 base; bases with no gene match: 9. CDR3 length equals 15 residues. Germline lookup yields CDR1 GTSNPN and CDR2 SVGIG (reference sequence). DNA of the CDR3: TGTGCCTGGAGTGCCGCGACAGGGTTTAGTCAGCCCCAGCATTTT. This sequence encodes CAWSAATGFSQPQHF.

The gene calls are TRBV7-9 and TRBJ1-3; no reliable D call. The CDR3 has 14 residues. Germline CDR1 and CDR2: SEHNR and FQNEAQ (reference sequence). Between the trimmed V and J ends, which lost 5 bases and 2 bases, there was a span of 10 bases. In DNA form, the CDR3 reads TGTGCCAGCAGCCCGCCCGGGACTGGAAACACCATATATTTT. Its protein product is CASSPPGTGNTIYF.

This chain uses TRBV27 with TRBJ2-5, with TRBD2 matching 8 bases. The CDR3 length is 15 residues. Trimming took 6 bases from V and 5 from J; bases not matched to a gene: 11. Germline CDR1 and CDR2: MNHEY and SMNVEV (reference sequence). Here the CDR3 DNA reads TGTGCCAGCAGCTCCAGCGGGAGAAGTATGGAGACCCAGTACTTC. Amino acid sequence: CASSSSGRSMETQYF.